This T cell receptor beta chain came from a study of shared clonotypes between healthy human individuals. Ten immunoSEQ deep assay plates were used to sequence the DNA of unsorted PBMCs. Repertoires were generated with immunoSEQ multiplex PCR, while TCRdb's copy carries only in-frame clones and drops some. This table has hundreds of thousands of clones, 77% appearing once. Germline assignment: CDR1 SQVTM and CDR2 ANQGSEA. The CDR3 extends over 14 amino acids. The ends were cut back, 6 bases at V and 3 bases at J, with 16 bases in the middle. This clone has a single count. The receptor was isolated from a woman aged 40 to 50 in good health. Some clones in this sample may be carry-over from other donors' samples. What was sequenced was PBMCs. The rearrangement joins TRBV29-1 to TRBJ2-3, with D maybe TRBD1 (5 bases). The CDR3 DNA reads TGCAGCGTCGTGATAGGGGCGGCGACAGATACGCAGTATTTT. This translates into CSVVIGAATDTQYF.